This TCR beta chain came from a study of T cell repertoires in cytomegalovirus infection. Study summary: Evidence of both CMV infection and a matching HLA type came from public TCR beta signatures.

Germline V gene sequence: CDR1 DFQATT, CDR2 SNEGSKA (reference sequence). The germline V and J ends were trimmed by 0 bases and 9 bases, with 17 bases remaining between them. This CDR3 has 15 amino acids. MiXCR, applied by TCRdb to the reads, yields one record per CDR3 protein. Of around 130,000 distinct CDR3 sequences listed, about 24% were seen once; the top ten hold 34%. The study's findings and limits: HLA-C-restricted CMV-specific TCR beta clonotypes prevailed in the ex vivo response. Based on cumulative public TCR beta family frequency, carriers of CMV plus the relevant HLA were identified.

In the case of this clonotype: Its antigen is unidentified.

This TCR was sampled from a human donor in good health (CMV status not recorded). Some clones in this sample may be carry-over from other donors' samples. The sample taken for sequencing was PBMCs, sequenced either directly or after in vitro stimulation (not recorded which). J is TRBJ2-2 and V is TRBV20-1; D gene ambiguous. The CDR3 DNA sequence: TGCAGTGCTAGAGATCGAGGACCCACCGCCCGGGAGCTGTTTTTT. Residues: CSARDRGPTARELFF.